This T cell receptor beta chain was profiled in a study of CD8 T cells in Susac syndrome. TCR beta sequences were obtained from blood CD8+ and CD4+ T cells. Healthy donors formed controls matched for age and sex. This CDR3 comprises 13 residues. V was trimmed by 4 bases and J by 8 bases, leaving 11 bases between them. Per germline, CDR1 KGHDR and CDR2 SFDVKD. Reverse transcription of roughly 0.45 to 1 ug RNA was carried out with random hexamers. In TCRdb, the immunoSEQ multiplex PCR reads were re-called with MiXCR into one record per CDR3 protein. Among more than 110,000 distinct CDR3 sequences listed, about 93% were seen once.

The chain combines TRBV24-1 with TRBJ2-1, with D unresolved. Material: CD8+ T cells from PBMCs. The origin of this receptor is a human donor in good health. CDR3 protein: CATSENLVHEQFF. In DNA, the CDR3 is TGTGCCACCAGTGAGAACCTCGTCCATGAGCAGTTCTTC.